The 23 T cell receptor beta chains reported below all come from one sample, sequenced in a study of CD8+CD57+ T cells in acquired aplastic anemia. Genomic DNA constituted the template upon which TCR beta VDJ and CDR3 profiling was performed. TCRdb independently ran MiXCR on the reads; one entry per CDR3 protein. The table has a few hundred thousand distinct CDR3 sequences, 34% seen once. Sequences were obtained from sorted CD4+, CD8+, or CD8+CD57+ T cells (not recorded which) from PBMCs. The receptors come from a human donor in good health, serving as a control.

The sample holds many counts of this clonotype. The J gene is TRBJ2-3, the V gene TRBV5-1, with 9 nucleotides matching TRBD1. Germline CDR1 SGHRS, CDR2 YFSETQ. The CDR3 is made up of 14 amino acids. Germline trimming cut 7 bases from V and 1 base from J; bases unmatched to any gene: 4. CDR3: CASSRTGGTDTQYF. The CDR3 DNA is TGCGCCAGCTCGAGGACAGGGGGCACAGATACGCAGTATTTT.

This clonotype was observed a handful of times. The chain joins TRBV18 to TRBJ2-2, with unresolved D. Trimming pared 2 bases from V and 7 bases from J, leaving 11 bases between. Germline assignment: CDR1 KGHSH and CDR2 LQKENI. The CDR3 is made up of 14 amino acids. DNA of the CDR3: TGTGCCAGCTCACCATCCCCGATCCTCGGGGAGCTGTTTTTT. Encoded protein: CASSPSPILGELFF.

Of note for this clonotype: At one boundary the junction diverges from the germline segment, which might be a read error. The chain carries TRBV11-1 and TRBJ1-2; 8 bases line up with TRBD1. Germline loops: CDR1 SGHAT, CDR2 FQDESV (reference sequence). The length of the CDR3 is 16 residues. The CDR3 here is CAGSLVRGDRSGGYTF. The CDR3 nucleotides are TGTGCCGGCAGCTTAGTTCGGGGGGACAGGTCTGGCGGCTACACCTTC.

On this clonotype: Because it lacks the conserved phenylalanine or tryptophan at the end, this CDR3 is likely a read error. The DNA is omitted, as the CDR3 cannot be located on it reliably, and the CDR3 follows TCRdb's listing. The rearrangement links TRBV5-1 to TRBJ2-3; TRBD1, the table's D call, was not compared with the DNA. Germline V gene sequence: CDR1 SGHRS, CDR2 YFSETQ. With termini counted, the CDR3 has 8 amino acids. The CDR3: CASTEGGI.

This CDR3 is CASSDSDGTYGYTF. As DNA, the CDR3 is TGTGCCAGCAGTGATTCGGACGGAACCTATGGCTACACCTTC. The rearrangement uses TRBV25-1 and TRBJ1-2; D remains ambiguous. In germline, CDR1 is MGHDK, CDR2 SYGVNS. Trimming shortened V by 3 bases and J by 4 bases, and 12 bases separated the two germline ends. The CDR3 spans 14 residues.

This clonotype was seen a handful of times. V gene TRBV13 combines with J gene TRBJ1-1; no definite D call. The CDR3 contains 16 residues. The V end lost 4 bases, the J end lost 1 base, and 16 bases lay between the germline ends. CDR1 and CDR2 (germline): PRHDT, FYEKMQ (reference sequence). The CDR3 region is CASSWKTLLKNTEAFF. In DNA form, the CDR3 reads TGTGCCAGCAGCTGGAAGACACTACTAAAGAACACTGAAGCTTTCTTT.

This clonotype was recorded many times. The genes are TRBV28 and TRBJ1-2; 8 bases line up with TRBD1. This CDR3 is 16 amino acids long. The ends lost 3 bases at V and 4 bases at J; junction bases unmatched: 10. The germline V gene encodes CDR1 MDHEN and CDR2 SYDVKM. The CDR3 nucleotides are TGTGCCAGCAGTTTGACAGGGGTCAACCGTGTCTATGGCTACACCTTC. Protein: CASSLTGVNRVYGYTF.

In this sample, this clonotype turned up once. The CDR3 DNA reads TGTGCCAGCAGTTTAGTGGGCCAGAAGGGGGATGCGCAGTATTTT. Translation gives CASSLVGQKGDAQYF. The rearrangement joins TRBV12-3 or TRBV12-4 to TRBJ2-3; weak D call: TRBD1 (6 bases). V was shortened by 1 base and J by 10 bases, with 18 bases between the two germline ends. The CDR3 is 15 residues long.

In its sample, this clonotype was seen many times. This chain connects TRBV7-9 to TRBJ2-7, with 7 bases matching TRBD2. The V segment lost 5 bases and the J segment 2 bases; nucleotides outside the gene matches: 9. The CDR3 sequence is 15 residues long. CDR1 is SEHNR and CDR2 is FQNEAQ in the germline V gene (reference sequence). The CDR3 here is CASSKGSGPTYEQYF. As DNA, the CDR3 is TGTGCCAGCAGCAAGGGTAGCGGGCCAACCTACGAGCAGTACTTC.

About this clonotype: A much larger clone lies one base from this, so it may be a read error. CDR3 coding DNA: TGTGCCAGCAGCCGGACAGGGATCGTCAACTATGGCTGCACCTTC. Amino acid sequence: CASSRTGIVNYGCTF. The chain combines TRBV5-5 with TRBJ1-2; 8 nucleotides line up with TRBD1. The CDR3 is 15 amino acids. Per the germline V gene, CDR1 is SGHKS and CDR2 is YYEKEE (reference sequence).

This rearrangement joins TRBV15 to TRBJ2-1; 8 bases align to TRBD1. CDR3 length: 17 residues. The J segment lost 3 bases and the V segment lost 3 bases, leaving 10 bases of the junction unmatched. Per germline, CDR1 LNHNV and CDR2 YYDKDF (reference sequence). In DNA form, the CDR3 reads TGTGCCACCAGCAGTCCGTACGGGACAGGCAACTACAATGAGCAGTTCTTC. This sequence encodes CATSSPYGTGNYNEQFF.

The rearrangement joins TRBV29-1 to TRBJ1-1; 8 bases align to TRBD1. CDR1 SQVTM and CDR2 ANQGSEA come from the germline V gene. The J segment lost 10 bases and the V segment lost 7 bases, leaving 8 bases of the junction unmatched. This CDR3 contains 11 residues. As DNA, the CDR3 is TGCAGCGCCAATCAGGGGGCCTCAGCTTTCTTT. Its protein product is CSANQGASAFF.

This clonotype was picked up a small number of times. The chain couples TRBV25-1 to TRBJ2-1, with D possibly TRBD2 on 6 matching bases. CDR1 and CDR2 (germline): MGHDK, SYGVNS. Trimming removed 6 bases from V and 2 bases from J, with 11 bases in between. This CDR3 is 14 amino acids long. The CDR3 region has the DNA TGTGCCAGCAGCTCCAGGACTACCTACAATGAGCAGTTCTTC. Translated: CASSSRTTYNEQFF.

This clonotype was detected ten times or more. The genes are TRBV2 and TRBJ2-3; D uncertain. CDR1 and CDR2 from the germline V gene are SNHLY and FYNNEI. With 5 bases removed from V and 3 bases from J, the gap between germline ends came to 18 bases. The CDR3 totals 16 residues. The CDR3 DNA follows: TGTGCCAGCAGTTTGAGATGGGTTTTGGTTACAGATACGCAGTATTTT. Translated: CASSLRWVLVTDTQYF.

This clonotype was counted a few times. The CDR3 sequence: CASSSRDNEKLFF. As DNA, the CDR3 is TGTGCCAGCAGTTCGAGGGATAATGAAAAACTGTTTTTT. V is TRBV27 and J is TRBJ1-4; no firm D call. CDR3 length: 13 amino acids. V lost 4 bases and J lost 4, with 7 bases in between. Germline V gene sequence: CDR1 MNHEY, CDR2 SMNVEV (reference sequence).

This clonotype was detected ten times or more. The V and J genes are TRBV20-1 and TRBJ2-7; the D is unclear. Germline-derived CDR1 and CDR2 are DFQATT and SNEGSKA (reference sequence). Trimming cost V 8 bases and J 2 bases, with 10 bases left between them. There are 11 residues in the CDR3. The DNA of the CDR3 is TGCAGTTTGGCGTTGCCCTACGAGCAGTACTTC. It yields the protein CSLALPYEQYF.

In its sample, this clonotype was seen many times. V usage is TRBV12-3 or TRBV12-4 and J usage is TRBJ2-5, with 13 bases aligning to TRBD2. The CDR3 length is 17 residues. V shed 6 bases and J 1 base; nucleotides not matched to a gene: 8. CDR3 DNA sequence: TGTGCCAGCAGCCGGGGGACTAGCGGGAACCTCCAAGAGACCCAGTACTTC. Protein: CASSRGTSGNLQETQYF.

This clonotype was observed a few times. This rearrangement joins TRBV19 to TRBJ1-5; D remains unclear. Germline V lookup: CDR1 LNHDA, CDR2 SQIVND (reference sequence). This CDR3 is built from 12 residues. The V and J ends lost 8 bases and 0 bases respectively, with 5 bases between them. The CDR3 sequence is CASGVSNQPQHF. The CDR3 DNA reads as TGTGCCAGTGGGGTTAGCAATCAGCCCCAGCATTTT.

This clonotype was detected a few times. The genes are TRBV3-1 and TRBJ2-7; TRBD2 aligns across 12 bases. Germline lookup yields CDR1 LGHDT and CDR2 YNNKEL (reference sequence). The CDR3 sequence is 16 residues long. Unmatched junction bases numbered 7, after V lost 4 bases and J lost 3 bases. The CDR3 nucleotides are TGTGCCAGCAGCCCGAACCTAGCGGGGGGGCTCTACGAGCAGTACTTC. Protein sequence: CASSPNLAGGLYEQYF.

There are many counts of this clonotype. The genes are TRBV5-6 and TRBJ1-6; TRBD1 is a possible D gene (6 bases). This CDR3 spans 14 amino acids. CDR1 and CDR2 from the germline V gene are SGHDT and YYEEEE. V lost 2 bases and J lost 6, with 9 bases in between. CDR3 bases: TGTGCCAGCAGCTTTGAGGGGGGTAATTCACCCCTCCACTTT. Its protein is CASSFEGGNSPLHF.

This clonotype was seen ten or more times. This rearrangement joins TRBV7-9 to TRBJ1-2; TRBD1 agrees at 8 bases. J was trimmed by 6 bases and V by 6 bases; bases with no gene match: 18. The CDR3 is made up of 17 amino acids. Germline lookup yields CDR1 SEHNR and CDR2 FQNEAQ (reference sequence). CDR3 loop: CASSPRTGFSRPHGYTF. In DNA, the CDR3 is TGTGCCAGCAGTCCACGGACAGGGTTCAGTCGTCCCCATGGCTACACCTTC.

Ten or more counts support this clonotype. The chain joins TRBV6-1 to TRBJ2-7, with TRBD2 identical over 9 bases. The CDR3 has 13 amino acids. Germline V CDR1 and CDR2: MNHNS, SASEGT. V was pared by 8 bases and J by 4 bases, with 6 bases of the junction left unmatched. CDR3 amino acids: CASSSGVSYEQYF. The CDR3 bases are TGTGCCAGCTCTAGCGGGGTGAGTTACGAGCAGTACTTC.

This clonotype was recorded many times. The rearrangement uses TRBV12-3 or TRBV12-4 and TRBJ1-2; D might be TRBD1 (5 bases). The CDR3 is made up of 14 amino acids. Trimming took 6 bases from V and 8 from J, leaving 19 bases between them. CDR3 sequence (DNA): TGTGCCAGCAGCCCAACAGGACCTTATAGCGGCTACACCTTC. This encodes CASSPTGPYSGYTF.